These 26 T cell receptor beta chains share one sample of origin, sequenced in a study of blood T cell repertoires in COVID-19. The protocol was immunoSEQ multiplex PCR, while the TCRdb copy is restricted to in-frame clones and leaves out a portion. Seen here are about 250,000 clones, about 87% observed once, and the top ten hold 2.5% to 3%. Sequenced input: PBMCs or T cells enriched from blood (not recorded which). All receptors derive from a woman aged 25 to 45 with acute COVID-19.

Regarding this clone: This same CDR3 is encoded by further DNA sequences in the sample. The rearrangement joins TRBV3-1 (or the pseudogene TRBV3-2) to TRBJ1-1; D gene unclear. The CDR3 is 13 amino acids. The V gene lost 4 bases and the J gene lost 1 base, with 7 bases spanning the gap. CDR1 is LGHDT and CDR2 is YNNKEL in the germline V gene (reference sequence). This chain's CDR3 is CASSLSGNTEAFF. CDR3 nucleotide sequence: TGTGCCAGCAGCCTAAGCGGGAACACTGAAGCTTTCTTT.

This clone showed up just once. The CDR3 DNA is TGTGCCAGCAGCCCCGACAGCTACAATGAGCAGTTCTTC. Amino acids: CASSPDSYNEQFF. The chain combines TRBV3-1 (or the pseudogene TRBV3-2) with TRBJ2-1, with a possible D match to TRBD1 (5 bases). The germline V gene has CDR1 LGHDT and CDR2 YNNKEL (reference sequence). V dropped 4 bases and J dropped 3 bases, with 7 bases sitting between them. This CDR3 has 13 amino acids.

The chain recombines TRBV15 with TRBJ1-6, with D unresolved. The CDR3 is made up of 17 amino acids. Germline lookup yields CDR1 LNHNV and CDR2 YYDKDF (reference sequence). Trimming shortened V by 8 bases and J by 7 bases, and 24 bases separated the two germline ends. The CDR3: CATGTRQARVWNSPLHF. As DNA, the CDR3 is TGTGCCACCGGCACCCGCCAGGCGAGGGTATGGAATTCACCCCTCCACTTT.

In nucleotides, the CDR3 is TGTGCCAGCAGTGCTGTCCCCTACGAGCAGTACTTC. Translating it yields CASSAVPYEQYF. This chain connects TRBV2 to TRBJ2-7; D call uncertain. Germline CDR1 SNHLY, CDR2 FYNNEI. CDR3 length: 12 amino acids. V gave up 4 bases and J gave up 2 bases, with 6 bases separating them.

CDR3 sequence: CASSLSLTEAFF. For the CDR3, the DNA is TGTGCCAGCAGTTTGAGCCTCACTGAAGCTTTCTTT. The chain uses TRBV12-3 or TRBV12-4 and TRBJ1-1, with no clear D. V lost 3 bases and J 4 bases, leaving 6 bases between the germline ends. This CDR3 is 12 amino acids long.

V gene TRBV5-1 combines with J gene TRBJ2-1, with 9 bases fitting TRBD2. The trim removed 3 bases at V and 0 bases at J, leaving 1 base unmatched. Germline loops: CDR1 SGHRS, CDR2 YFSETQ. CDR3 length equals 15 residues. The CDR3: CASSSAGGSYNEQFF. The CDR3, as DNA: TGCGCCAGCAGCTCAGCGGGGGGCTCCTACAATGAGCAGTTCTTC.

The V and J genes are TRBV4-1 and TRBJ2-5, with D possibly TRBD1 on 6 matching bases. Deletions cut 5 bases from V and 5 bases from J, with 15 bases between. Germline V gene lookup returns CDR1 MGHRA and CDR2 YSYEKL. This CDR3 is 14 amino acids long. The CDR3 here is CASSVVGQGETQYF. In nucleotides, the CDR3 is TGCGCCAGCAGCGTAGTCGGGCAGGGGGAGACCCAGTACTTC.

The J gene is TRBJ1-1, the V gene TRBV5-1; D unclear. Between the trimmed V and J ends, which lost 0 bases and 8 bases, there was a span of 11 bases. The CDR3 sequence is 13 residues long. From germline, CDR1 is SGHRS and CDR2 YFSETQ. The CDR3 DNA reads as TGCGCCAGCAGCTTGGAGCGAGGGATAGAAGCTTTCTTT. It is translated as CASSLERGIEAFF.

The chain recombines TRBV18 with TRBJ1-1, with a tentative D call TRBD1 (5 bases). This CDR3 is 15 amino acids long. Germline V CDR1 and CDR2: KGHSH, LQKENI. V gave up 3 bases and J gave up 4 bases, with 15 bases separating them. The CDR3 spells CASSPIGGARTEAFF. For the CDR3, the DNA is TGTGCCAGCTCACCGATTGGAGGGGCGCGCACTGAAGCTTTCTTT.

The rearrangement links TRBV10-3 to TRBJ1-4, with D possibly TRBD1 on 5 matching bases. V was shortened by 3 bases and J by 3 bases, with 11 bases between the two germline ends. Per germline, CDR1 ENHRY and CDR2 SYGVKD. The CDR3 is 15 residues long. CDR3 DNA: TGTGCCATCAGTGACAGGGCAGGACCTAATGAAAAACTGTTTTTT. Translated: CAISDRAGPNEKLFF.

The V and J genes are TRBV6-2 or TRBV6-3 and TRBJ1-1; D not certain. The germline CDR1 and CDR2 sequences are MNHEY and SVGEGT. Trimming removed 2 bases from V and 1 base from J, with 8 bases in between. CDR3 length: 14 residues. In DNA form, the CDR3 reads TGTGCCAGCAGTTACGAAGGAGAGAACACTGAAGCTTTCTTT. As protein: CASSYEGENTEAFF.

The J gene is TRBJ2-3, the V gene TRBV2; perhaps TRBD1 as D (6 bases). The CDR3 runs 14 residues. Germline loops: CDR1 SNHLY, CDR2 FYNNEI. With 2 bases removed from V and 7 bases from J, the gap between germline ends came to 13 bases. The CDR3 bases are TGTGCCAGCAGTGAAAGTGGGGGCGGTCATACGCAGTATTTT. Its protein is CASSESGGGHTQYF.

This chain joins TRBV27 and TRBJ2-5; no reliable D call. CDR3 length: 13 amino acids. CDR1 is MNHEY and CDR2 is SMNVEV in the germline V gene (reference sequence). The V end was cut by 5 bases, the J end by 5 bases, with 12 bases between. The CDR3 sequence: CASSISHGETQYF. CDR3 DNA: TGTGCCAGCAGTATCTCCCACGGGGAGACCCAGTACTTC.

V usage is TRBV12-2 and J usage is TRBJ1-4. TRBV12-2 is reported as a pseudogene. The CDR3 is 16 residues long. This chain's CDR3 is CASRLVWFGVNEKLFF. For the CDR3, the DNA is TGTGCAAGTCGCTTAGTTTGGTTTGGAGTTAATGAAAAACTGTTTTTT.

The chain recombines TRBV18 with TRBJ1-1; D is ambiguous. Per the germline V gene, CDR1 is KGHSH and CDR2 is LQKENI. V dropped 2 bases and J dropped 1 base, with 11 bases sitting between them. The CDR3 is 15 amino acids. This CDR3 is CASSPSGRQNTEAFF. CDR3 in DNA: TGTGCCAGCTCACCAAGCGGACGGCAGAACACTGAAGCTTTCTTT.

This chain joins TRBV19 and TRBJ2-1; the D gene is possibly TRBD1 (5 bases). CDR1 is LNHDA, CDR2 SQIVND, per germline (reference sequence). Trimming pared 7 bases from V and 5 bases from J, leaving 15 bases between. This CDR3 spans 14 amino acids. The CDR3 DNA is TGTGCCAGTAATTCCTTCGACAGCGACAATGAGCAGTTCTTC. Its protein product is CASNSFDSDNEQFF.

The chain joins TRBV5-4 to TRBJ1-4; the match to TRBD1 covers 9 bases. The CDR3 length is 15 residues. Germline values: CDR1 SGHNT, CDR2 YYREEE (reference sequence). V gave up 0 bases and J gave up 5 bases; unmatched junction bases: 2. The CDR3 here is CASSLGGQGNEKLFF. The CDR3 bases are TGTGCCAGCAGCTTGGGAGGACAGGGGAATGAAAAACTGTTTTTT.

The chain links TRBV7-9 to TRBJ2-3, with 7 positions matching TRBD1. CDR1 is SEHNR, CDR2 FQNEAQ, per germline (reference sequence). J was trimmed by 4 bases and V by 7 bases; bases with no gene match: 11. This CDR3 is 15 amino acids long. The CDR3 spells CASTNLQGGADTQYF. The CDR3 bases are TGTGCCAGCACCAACCTTCAAGGGGGCGCAGATACGCAGTATTTT.

About this clone itself: One end of the junction does not line up with germline, which may come from a read error. The sample has other DNA sequences that encode this CDR3 too. The genes are TRBV12-3 or TRBV12-4 and TRBJ2-2; tentatively, D is TRBD2 (6 bases). The CDR3 loop spans 13 amino acids. The CDR3 here is CASRGLNTGELFF. CDR3 DNA: TGTGCCAGTAGGGGACTGAACACCGGGGAACTGTTTTTT.

The chain has TRBV19 and TRBJ1-2; 9 nucleotides agree with TRBD1. Trimming took 5 bases from V and 6 from J; bases not matched to a gene: 4. CDR3 size: 13 residues. Per the germline V gene, CDR1 is LNHDA and CDR2 is SQIVND (reference sequence). This CDR3 is CASSRTGENGYTF. In DNA, the CDR3 is TGTGCCAGTAGTCGGACAGGGGAGAATGGCTACACCTTC.

The chain links TRBV11-2 to TRBJ1-6; tentative D call: TRBD1 (5 bases). Germline V gives CDR1 SGHAT, CDR2 FQNNGV. Deletions cut 1 base from V and 7 bases from J, with 11 bases between. The length of the CDR3 is 15 residues. CDR3 nucleotides: TGTGCCAGCAGCTTAGTCCCAGGGAACAATTCACCCCTCCACTTT. Its protein product is CASSLVPGNNSPLHF.

The sample holds one count of this clone. CDR3 amino acids: CASSWDTMNTEAFF. The CDR3 coding sequence is TGTGCCAGCAGCTGGGACACCATGAACACTGAAGCTTTCTTT. The rearrangement joins TRBV7-8 to TRBJ1-1; D is possibly TRBD1 (6 bases). Germline V CDR1 and CDR2: SGHVS, FQNEAQ. V was cut by 4 bases and J by 0 bases, with 9 bases left in between. This CDR3 has 14 residues.

The sample holds one count of this clone. The rearrangement links TRBV27 to TRBJ2-1, with TRBD2 identical over 12 bases. The ends lost 3 bases at V and 4 bases at J; junction bases unmatched: 4. In germline, CDR1 is MNHEY, CDR2 SMNVEV (reference sequence). The CDR3 totals 16 residues. The DNA for the CDR3 is TGTGCCAGCAGTTTCTGGACTAGCGGGACGTACAATGAGCAGTTCTTC. Its translation is CASSFWTSGTYNEQFF.

This rearrangement joins TRBV7-9 to TRBJ1-2, with 9 positions matching TRBD1. V shed 5 bases and J 3 bases; nucleotides not matched to a gene: 19. The germline CDR1 and CDR2 sequences are SEHNR and FQNEAQ (reference sequence). The CDR3 loop spans 19 amino acids. Written as DNA, the CDR3 is TGTGCCAGCAGCCTAATCAAACTACAGGGGGCGCGGTTTTACTATGGCTACACCTTC. Translation gives CASSLIKLQGARFYYGYTF.

This chain links TRBV9 with TRBJ2-1; D not certain. The length of the CDR3 is 13 residues. CDR1 and CDR2 from the germline V gene are SGDLS and YYNGEE. V lost 0 bases and J 6 bases, leaving 7 bases between the germline ends. The CDR3 bases are TGTGCCAGCAGCGTAGGAGGCGGCAATGAGCAGTTCTTC. It codes for CASSVGGGNEQFF. Using reference TRBV9 and TRBJ2-1 for the parts outside the CDR3, the full variable domain is DSGVTQTPKHLITATGQRVTLRCSPRSGDLSVYWYQQSLDQGLQFLIQYYNGEERAKGNILERFSAQQFPDLHSELNLSSLELGDSALYFCASSVGGGNEQFFGPGTRLTVL.

J is TRBJ2-4 and V is TRBV7-2; 7 bases align to TRBD2. CDR1 SGHTA and CDR2 FQGNSA come from the germline V gene. This CDR3 has 15 residues. J was trimmed by 6 bases and V by 1 base; bases with no gene match: 6. CDR3 in DNA: TGTGCCAGCAGCTTAGGGTCGGGAGGAGCAAACATTCAGTACTTC. Translated: CASSLGSGGANIQYF. Filled out from reference TRBV7-2 and TRBJ2-4, the complete variable domain reads GAGVSQSPSNKVTEKGKDVELRCDPISGHTALYWYRQSLGQGLEFLIYFQGNSAPDKSGLPSDRFSAERTGGSVSTLTIQRTQQEDSAVYLCASSLGSGGANIQYFGAGTRLSVL.